The rows below give T cell receptor beta chains drawn from one sample of a study of blood T cell repertoires in COVID-19. The data were produced by immunoSEQ multiplex PCR, yet TCRdb's version contains in-frame clones alone and is incomplete. Altogether roughly 150,000 clones are present, around 80% being singletons, with the ten largest covering roughly 19%. The source material was PBMCs or T cells enriched from blood (not recorded which). These receptors were collected from an older woman in a cohort exposed to, infected with or recovered from COVID-19 (not recorded which). Both conserved end residues are part of each CDR3. D genes are given only for firm matches. Rows may omit the clone size; those that give it use once, few, many or a size class.

d_call: NA
clone_size: NA
j_call: TRBJ1-1
v_call: TRBV27
cdr3_nt: TGTGCCAGCAGTCTCAGGGGCGGGGGCGCTGAAGCTTTCTTT
cdr3_aa: CASSLRGGGAEAFF

d_call: NA
clone_size: few
j_call: TRBJ1-5
v_call: TRBV30
cdr3_nt: TGTGCCTGGAGTGTACGTAGGGGGCAGCCCCAGCATTTT
cdr3_aa: CAWSVRRGQPQHF

d_call: NA
clone_size: NA
j_call: TRBJ2-1
v_call: TRBV5-1
cdr3_nt: TGCGCCAGCAGCTTGGCTCTAGCTGACTACAATGAGCAGTTCTTC
cdr3_aa: CASSLALADYNEQFF

d_call: TRBD2
clone_size: few
j_call: TRBJ2-2
v_call: TRBV11-2
cdr3_nt: TGTGCCAGCAGCTTAGGGCGACTAGCGGGAGGAGGGGAGCTGTTTTTT
cdr3_aa: CASSLGRLAGGGELFF

d_call: TRBD2
clone_size: NA
j_call: TRBJ2-1
v_call: TRBV18
cdr3_nt: TGTGCCAGCTCACTCCAAGCGGGAGGTTTCAATGAGCAGTTCTTC
cdr3_aa: CASSLQAGGFNEQFF

d_call: TRBD1
clone_size: NA
j_call: TRBJ1-1
v_call: TRBV5-1
cdr3_nt: TGCGCCAGCGCCAGGTCCGGGACAGGGTCTGAAGCTTTCTTT
cdr3_aa: CASARSGTGSEAFF

d_call: NA
clone_size: NA
j_call: TRBJ2-7
v_call: TRBV7-9
cdr3_nt: TGTGCCAGCAGCTTAGGCAGGGGCGGCTACGAGCAGTACTTC
cdr3_aa: CASSLGRGGYEQYF

d_call: NA
clone_size: NA
j_call: TRBJ2-2
v_call: TRBV18
cdr3_nt: TGTGCCAGCTCACCACAACGCGACACCGGGGAGCTGTTTTTT
cdr3_aa: CASSPQRDTGELFF

d_call: NA
clone_size: NA
j_call: TRBJ2-5
v_call: TRBV28
cdr3_nt: TGTGCCAGCAGTCTTGGGGGCTGGGGAGAGACCCAGTACTTC
cdr3_aa: CASSLGGWGETQYF

d_call: TRBD2
clone_size: once
j_call: TRBJ2-1
v_call: TRBV2
cdr3_nt: TGTGCCAGCAGTGAATTTCGTAGCGGGAGGGGGGCTTACAATGAGCAGTTCTTC
cdr3_aa: CASSEFRSGRGAYNEQFF